Sequencing of this T cell receptor (beta chain) was carried out in a study of shared clonotypes between healthy human individuals. CDR3 length: 16 amino acids. In germline, CDR1 is MNHEY, CDR2 SMNVEV (reference sequence). The V and J ends lost 5 bases and 1 base, in that order; junction bases with no gene match: 5. Details on this clone: Its antigen is not identified.

Whole-study results and caveats: Measured sharing among donors was expected to vary with sequencing depth. A few donors held roughly 5% of naive CD4 clonotypes in common. Limitation of the genetic and exposure-history diversity represented came from the few donors.

The input for sorted-subset replicate PCRs was about 0.2 ug DNA, around 27,000 T cell genomes. Some clones are missing from TCRdb's copy, which holds only in-frame ones; the method was immunoSEQ multiplex PCR. The sample shows around 2.5 million clones, 80% to 95% of them seen only once. The rearrangement links TRBV27 to TRBJ2-7, with 13 bases fitting TRBD2. The sequencing sample was made of naive CD4+ T cells from PBMCs. The subset is: CD45RA+ positively selected. The receptor's source is a young man in good health. Some clones in this sample may be carry-over from other donors' samples. CDR3 coding DNA: TGTGCCAGCAGTGGACTAGCGGGAGTTGCTTCCTACGAGCAGTACTTC. Translated, it gives CASSGLAGVASYEQYF.